The clone carrying this T cell receptor beta chain has just a few counts. What it binds is unknown. The sample is drawn from a study of identical twins. Study-wide points: Within monozygotic twins, out-of-frame TCR alpha sharing was underestimated by the models. Abundant beta clonotypes from cord blood bore fewer insertions; memory repertoires lacked this pattern.

Germline CDR1 is DFQATT and CDR2 is SNEGSKA (reference sequence). The CDR3 runs 15 residues. The ends were cut back, 4 bases at V and 1 base at J, with 16 bases in the middle. Healthy Caucasians made up all donors. Template switching supplied a universal primer site; unique molecular identifiers were carried on the cDNA. TCRdb redid the calling of the 5' RACE reads with MiXCR, one entry per CDR3 protein. The sample records around 280,000 distinct CDR3 sequences, 8% to 9% being singletons. The sample also formed part of further work on yellow fever vaccine responses in identical twins.

Sequences were obtained from memory (CD45RO+) T cells sorted from blood. The source is a woman aged 18-29 years in good health. This chain uses TRBV20-1 with TRBJ1-1, with no clear D. CDR3 coding DNA: TGCAGTGCTATGGATTCAAGGGTCGGGAACACTGAAGCTTTCTTT. Residues: CSAMDSRVGNTEAFF.